Detailed here is one T cell receptor (beta chain). The antigen is unknown. These data belong to a study of cytomegalovirus exposure and HLA in healthy donors. Among the 120 subjects of the validation cohort, separate from the approximately 660-subject first cohort, were the donors. Study conclusions and caveats: Reportedly, cytomegalovirus status was diagnosed with high sensitivity and specificity. The tendency of first-cohort TCR clusters to co-occur in the 120 or so validation repertoires was the finding of a later analysis. Among TCR sequences, most were rare, though some public TCRs appeared in many donors.

Germline CDR1 is WSHSY and CDR2 is SAAADI. The CDR3 length is 13 residues. Trimming took 6 bases from V and 4 from J; bases not matched to a gene: 5. The method was immunoSEQ multiplex PCR; TCRdb's version includes in-frame clones alone and lacks a portion of them. The sample contains around 250,000 clones, around 91% of which appear only once. This sequence originates from a woman between 18 and 29 years old in good health and CMV-seronegative. The material sequenced was PBMCs. The chain links TRBV10-2 to TRBJ1-1, with 7 bases that match TRBD1. The CDR3 nucleotides read TGCGCCAGCAGCCTTGACAGGGCCACTGAAGCTTTCTTT. It codes for CASSLDRATEAFF.